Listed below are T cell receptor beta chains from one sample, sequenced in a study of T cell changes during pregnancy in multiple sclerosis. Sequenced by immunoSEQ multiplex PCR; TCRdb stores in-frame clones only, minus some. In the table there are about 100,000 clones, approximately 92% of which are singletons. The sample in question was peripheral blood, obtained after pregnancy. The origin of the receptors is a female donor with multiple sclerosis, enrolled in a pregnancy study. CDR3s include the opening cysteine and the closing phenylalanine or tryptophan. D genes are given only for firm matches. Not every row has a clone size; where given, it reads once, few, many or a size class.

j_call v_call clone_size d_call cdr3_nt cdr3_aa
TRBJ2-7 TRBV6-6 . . TGTGCCAGCAGCTTAGGGGGGGACAAGACTGGGCAGTACTTC CASSLGGDKTGQYF
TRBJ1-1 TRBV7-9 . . TGTGCCAGCAGCCCTGTGAACACTGAAGCTTTCTTT CASSPVNTEAFF
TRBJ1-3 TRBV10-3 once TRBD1 TGTGCCATCAGGGGACAGGACTCTGGAAACACCATATATTTT CAIRGQDSGNTIYF
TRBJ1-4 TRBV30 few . TGTGCCTGGAGTCTTAATGGGGGGAAACTGTTTTTT CAWSLNGGKLFF
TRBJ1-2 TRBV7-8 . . TGTGCCAGCAGCTTACAGGGGCGCACCAACTATGGCTACACCTTC CASSLQGRTNYGYTF
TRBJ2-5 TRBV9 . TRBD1 TGTGCCAGCTCCACAGGGGTCGCGGTAGAGACCCAGTACTTC CASSTGVAVETQYF
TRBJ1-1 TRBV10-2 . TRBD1 TGCGCCAGCCGGGACAGGGATAAGGGAAAGGGGACCACTGAAGCTTTCTTT CASRDRDKGKGTTEAFF
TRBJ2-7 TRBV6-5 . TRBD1 TGTGCCAGCAGTCGGGACAGGGTTCGTTACGAGCAGTACTTC CASSRDRVRYEQYF
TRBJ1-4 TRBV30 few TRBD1 TGTGCCTGGAGTCCCACAGGGGACGTCGAAAAACTGTTTTTT CAWSPTGDVEKLFF
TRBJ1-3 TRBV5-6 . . TGTGCCAGCAGCTTGGCAGGGGCGAGAAACACCATATATTTT CASSLAGARNTIYF
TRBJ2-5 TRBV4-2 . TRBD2 TGTGCCAGCAGCCAAGCGTCCACTAGCGGGAGACTGGAGACCCAGTACTTC CASSQASTSGRLETQYF
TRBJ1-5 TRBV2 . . TGTGCCAGCAGTGTTGGGGGCTATAGCAATCAGCCCCAGCATTTT CASSVGGYSNQPQHF
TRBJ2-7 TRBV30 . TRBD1 TGTGCCTGGAGGAACAGGGGCTCCTACGAGCAGTACTTC CAWRNRGSYEQYF
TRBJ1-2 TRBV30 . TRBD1 TGTGCCTGGACCGGACAGGTGGGCTACACCTTC CAWTGQVGYTF
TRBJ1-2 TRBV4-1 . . TGCGCCAGCAGCCAAACAGGGACGGAGAGCTATGGCTACACCTTC CASSQTGTESYGYTF
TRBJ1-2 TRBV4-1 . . TGCGCCAGCAGCCCGGACAGCTTCTATGGCTACACCTTC CASSPDSFYGYTF
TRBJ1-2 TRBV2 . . TGTGCCAGCAGTGAATTTTCGGAGTATGGCTACACCTTC CASSEFSEYGYTF
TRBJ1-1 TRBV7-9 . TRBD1 TGTGCCAGCAGCTCGACAGGGGAGAACACTGAAGCTTTCTTT CASSSTGENTEAFF
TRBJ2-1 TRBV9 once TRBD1 TGTGCCAGCAGCCCCCAGAGGACAGGGGGCTCCTACAATGAGCAGTTCTTC CASSPQRTGGSYNEQFF
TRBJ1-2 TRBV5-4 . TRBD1 TGTGCCAGCAGCTTTGACAGGGGGAGTCGGGAAGGCTACACCTTC CASSFDRGSREGYTF
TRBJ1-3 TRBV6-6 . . TGTGCCAGCAGTTACTTAGTTGACTCTGGAAACACCATATATTTT CASSYLVDSGNTIYF
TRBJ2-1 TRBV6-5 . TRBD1 TGTGCCAGCAGTTATTGGGACAGGGCCTACAATGAGCAGTTCTTC CASSYWDRAYNEQFF
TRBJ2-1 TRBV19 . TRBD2 TGTGCCAGTAGTATCCTAGCGGGAGGGCGGGGCAATGAGCAGTTCTTC CASSILAGGRGNEQFF
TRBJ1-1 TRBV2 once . TGTGCCACCCTAAGGGACATGAACACTGAAGCTTTCTTT CATLRDMNTEAFF